These 14 T cell receptor beta chains were sequenced from one sample in a study of blood T cell repertoires in COVID-19. Generated by immunoSEQ multiplex PCR, the TCRdb table keeps only in-frame clones and is missing some. In the table there are about 52,000 clones, more than 75% of which are singletons. The sequenced sample consisted of peripheral blood. The receptors originated from a woman at least 80 years old with acute or convalescent COVID-19.

The chain joins TRBV5-1 to TRBJ2-1; 9 positions agree with TRBD2. Looked up from germline, CDR1 is SGHRS and CDR2 is YFSETQ. This CDR3 comprises 17 residues. With V trimmed by 0 bases and J by 7 bases, 11 bases remained unmatched. DNA of the CDR3: TGCGCCAGCAGCTTGGTTCTGGCGGGAGGGCCGGGAAATGAGCAGTTCTTC. Its translation is CASSLVLAGGPGNEQFF.

CDR3: CASSQGTGLNSPLHF. CDR3 coding DNA: TGTGCCAGCAGCCAGGGGACAGGGTTAAATTCACCCCTCCACTTT. The chain is built from TRBV3-1 (or the pseudogene TRBV3-2) and TRBJ1-6; 9 nucleotides line up with TRBD1. V lost 3 bases and J lost 7; bases outside the gene matches: 4. CDR1 LGHDT and CDR2 YNNKEL come from the germline V gene (reference sequence). The CDR3 contains 15 residues.

The chain uses TRBV19 and TRBJ2-4, with a possible D match to TRBD1 (6 bases). CDR1 is LNHDA, CDR2 SQIVND, per germline (reference sequence). The V and J ends lost 5 bases and 2 bases respectively, with 13 bases between them. The CDR3 is 15 amino acids. In DNA form, the CDR3 reads TGTGCCAGTAGTCCAAAACAGGGACCCAAAAACATTCAGTACTTC. Its protein product is CASSPKQGPKNIQYF.

This clone was counted once. V and J are TRBV18 and TRBJ2-1; 10 bases are a match to TRBD2. This CDR3 contains 15 residues. V lost 8 bases, J lost 4 bases, and 8 bases stayed unmatched. CDR1 KGHSH and CDR2 LQKENI come from the germline V gene. The CDR3 DNA reads TGTGCCAGCCGTACTAGCGGGAAAAAGTACAATGAGCAGTTCTTC. Translated: CASRTSGKKYNEQFF. Filled out from reference TRBV18 and TRBJ2-1, the complete variable domain reads NAGVMQNPRHLVRRRGQEARLRCSPMKGHSHVYWYRQLPEEGLKFMVYLQKENIIDESGMPKERFSAEFPKEGPSILRIQQVVRGDSAAYFCASRTSGKKYNEQFFGPGTRLTVL.

This chain connects TRBV7-3 to TRBJ1-2, with 7 bases lining up with TRBD1. J was trimmed by 8 bases and V by 5 bases; bases with no gene match: 11. Per germline, CDR1 SGHTA and CDR2 FQGTGA. This CDR3 has 14 residues. The CDR3 DNA reads as TGTGCCAGCAGCCCCATAGACAGGGCGAACGGCTACACCTTC. It yields the protein CASSPIDRANGYTF.

This chain joins TRBV2 and TRBJ1-5; D is ambiguous. The CDR3 has 14 residues. Looked up from germline, CDR1 is SNHLY and CDR2 is FYNNEI. V was cut by 6 bases and J by 6 bases, with 15 bases left in between. The CDR3: CASRLREEGQPQHF. Here the CDR3 DNA reads TGTGCCAGCAGGCTACGGGAGGAAGGTCAGCCCCAGCATTTT. Full variable domain (remainder filled in from reference TRBV2 and TRBJ1-5): EPEVTQTPSHQVTQMGQEVILRCVPISNHLYFYWYRQILGQKVEFLVSFYNNEISEKSEIFDDQFSVERPDGSNFTLKIRSTKLEDSAMYFCASRLREEGQPQHFGDGTRLSIL.

The chain joins TRBV11-3 to TRBJ1-4, with D unclear. Looked up from germline, CDR1 is SGHNT and CDR2 is YENEEA. V was trimmed by 1 base and J by 0 bases, leaving 6 bases between them. The CDR3 runs 15 residues. The CDR3 loop reads CASSLGHATNEKLFF. The CDR3 DNA reads as TGTGCCAGCAGCTTAGGGCATGCAACTAATGAAAAACTGTTTTTT.

This clone was counted a few times. The V call is TRBV7-2, the J call TRBJ2-3; D is possibly TRBD1 (7 bases). Looked up from germline, CDR1 is SGHTA and CDR2 is FQGNSA. This CDR3 is built from 14 residues. V dropped 4 bases and J dropped 5 bases, with 13 bases sitting between them. The CDR3 sequence: CASSSNQGGDTQYF. CDR3 sequence (DNA): TGTGCCAGCAGCTCAAATCAGGGGGGAGATACGCAGTATTTT. Full variable domain (missing parts from reference TRBV7-2 and TRBJ2-3): GAGVSQSPSNKVTEKGKDVELRCDPISGHTALYWYRQSLGQGLEFLIYFQGNSAPDKSGLPSDRFSAERTGGSVSTLTIQRTQQEDSAVYLCASSSNQGGDTQYFGPGTRLTVL.

In this sample, this clone turned up once. This sequence joins TRBV19 and TRBJ1-5; D remains ambiguous. This CDR3 has 12 amino acids. Trimming stripped 3 bases from V and 6 bases from J, with 6 bases between. Looked up from germline, CDR1 is LNHDA and CDR2 is SQIVND (reference sequence). The CDR3 sequence is CASSIFPQPQHF. Written as DNA, the CDR3 is TGTGCCAGTAGTATCTTCCCTCAGCCCCAGCATTTT.

The chain recombines TRBV7-2 with TRBJ1-2; TRBD1 might be the D (5 bases). V lost 2 bases and J lost 4, with 11 bases in between. From germline, CDR1 is SGHTA and CDR2 FQGNSA. The CDR3 is 14 residues long. CDR3: CASSLSTASYGYTF. The CDR3 nucleotides read TGTGCCAGCAGCTTATCGACAGCCAGCTATGGCTACACCTTC.

This chain links TRBV15 with TRBJ1-2, with 7 bases that match TRBD1. Trimming took 0 bases from V and 4 from J; bases not matched to a gene: 5. Germline V CDR1 and CDR2: LNHNV, YYDKDF (reference sequence). This CDR3 contains 15 residues. This CDR3 is CATSRDVGTAYGYTF. CDR3 coding DNA: TGTGCCACCAGCAGAGATGTTGGGACAGCCTATGGCTACACCTTC. The full variable domain, its missing parts supplied by reference TRBV15 and TRBJ1-2, is DAMVIQNPRYQVTQFGKPVTLSCSQTLNHNVMYWYQQKSSQAPKLLFHYYDKDFNNEADTPDNFQSRRPNTSFCFLDIRSPGLGDTAMYLCATSRDVGTAYGYTFGSGTRLTVV.

There are a few counts of this clone. The chain employs TRBV6-6 and TRBJ1-2; the match to TRBD1 covers 7 bases. Germline CDR1 is MNHNY and CDR2 is SVGAGI (reference sequence). Losses at the gene ends were 5 bases for V and 5 bases for J; bases not matched to a gene: 5. The CDR3 covers 13 residues. DNA of the CDR3: TGTGCCAGCAGTCCGGGACAGTTTTATGGCTACACCTTC. Protein product: CASSPGQFYGYTF.

The chain uses TRBV19 and TRBJ2-1, with 7 nucleotides matching TRBD2. CDR1 and CDR2 (germline): LNHDA, SQIVND (reference sequence). The CDR3 is 19 residues long. Trimming cost V 0 bases and J 0 bases; bases outside gene matches: 11. CDR3 DNA sequence: TGTGCCAGTAGTATAGATCATCGGAGTAGCGGGTTCTCCTACAATGAGCAGTTCTTC. As protein: CASSIDHRSSGFSYNEQFF.

The J gene is TRBJ2-1, the V gene TRBV7-3; 11 positions match TRBD2. The CDR3 covers 16 residues. Trimming removed 1 base from V and 2 bases from J; junction bases left unmatched: 1. CDR1 is SGHTA, CDR2 FQGTGA, per germline. The CDR3 spells CASSLNSGGAYNEQFF. CDR3 DNA sequence: TGTGCCAGCAGCTTAAATAGCGGGGGGGCCTACAATGAGCAGTTCTTC.